The 10 T cell receptor beta chains reported below all come from one sample, sequenced in a study of molecular identifiers for immune sequencing clone quantification. TCRdb used MiXCR to reprocess the PCR reads, holding one entry per CDR3 protein. The table has over 600,000 distinct CDR3 sequences, just under 20% seen once. Material for sequencing was naive CD8+ T cells from blood, with Jurkat cell RNA spiked in. Documented subset: FACS-sorted CD8+CD4-CCR7+CD45RA+ naive T cells. The receptors were sampled from a human donor in good health. Some libraries in this study had Jurkat cell RNA spiked in.

This clonotype has a handful of counts. The chain couples TRBV27 to TRBJ1-6, with 7 positions matching TRBD1. The CDR3 consists of 13 residues. Trimming cost V 7 bases and J 7 bases; bases outside gene matches: 4. Germline CDR1 reads MNHEY; CDR2 reads SMNVEV (reference sequence). The CDR3 here is CASTRGPNSPLHF. CDR3 nucleotide sequence: TGTGCCAGCACAAGGGGGCCAAATTCACCCCTCCACTTT.

The genes are TRBV5-8 and TRBJ2-2, with 7 bases that match TRBD1. Germline trimming cut 0 bases from V and 5 bases from J; bases unmatched to any gene: 4. Per germline, CDR1 SGHTS and CDR2 YDEGEE. The CDR3 has 15 amino acids. As DNA, the CDR3 is TGTGCCAGCAGCTTGGAACAGGGGATAACCGGGGAGCTGTTTTTT. Amino acids: CASSLEQGITGELFF.

As concerns this clonotype: This may be a read error: a much more frequent sequence differs by one nucleotide. The chain has TRBV12-3 or TRBV12-4 and TRBJ2-7; no clear D. This CDR3 comprises 17 residues. The DNA of the CDR3 is TGTGCCTGCAGTTTAGATTCGACGGGTCCGGACTCCTACGAGCAGTACTTC. As protein: CACSLDSTGPDSYEQYF.

The chain has TRBV11-2 and TRBJ2-1; 10 bases are a match to TRBD2. This CDR3 contains 16 residues. CDR1 SGHAT and CDR2 FQNNGV come from the germline V gene. V lost 5 bases to trimming and J lost 3 bases; unmatched junction nucleotides: 7. In nucleotides, the CDR3 is TGTGCCAGCAGCGACTCTAGCGGGGGCCTCTACAATGAGCAGTTCTTC. Translated, it gives CASSDSSGGLYNEQFF.

In this sample, this clonotype turned up many times. The gene calls are TRBV19 and TRBJ1-6, with D perhaps matching TRBD1 (5 bases). With 2 bases removed from V and 4 bases from J, the gap between germline ends came to 6 bases. The germline V gene encodes CDR1 LNHDA and CDR2 SQIVND (reference sequence). This CDR3 has 14 residues. This CDR3 is CASSIQGYNSPLHF. The CDR3 bases are TGTGCCAGTAGTATACAGGGTTATAATTCACCCCTCCACTTT.

The chain links TRBV7-9 to TRBJ2-7; a possible D gene is TRBD1 (6 bases). V lost 1 base to trimming and J lost 5 bases, with 15 bases between them. The CDR3 has 15 residues. Per germline, CDR1 SEHNR and CDR2 FQNEAQ (reference sequence). This CDR3 is CASSLVQGYRDEQYF. The CDR3 DNA follows: TGTGCCAGCAGCTTAGTTCAGGGGTATAGGGACGAGCAGTACTTC.

This clonotype was counted many times. The chain joins TRBV27 to TRBJ1-5; TRBD1 matches at 7 bases. Germline V gene lookup returns CDR1 MNHEY and CDR2 SMNVEV (reference sequence). This CDR3 is built from 14 residues. The J segment lost 7 bases and the V segment lost 6 bases, leaving 9 bases of the junction unmatched. The CDR3 region is CASSRQGGGQPQHF. The CDR3 DNA is TGTGCCAGCAGCAGACAGGGCGGGGGGCAGCCCCAGCATTTT.

The CDR3 sequence: CASRLLGAVGGKNIQYF. Written as DNA, the CDR3 is TGTGCCAGCAGACTTCTCGGGGCGGTGGGGGGCAAAAACATTCAGTACTTC. The chain is built from TRBV27 and TRBJ2-4; D is possibly TRBD2 (6 bases). Germline V gives CDR1 MNHEY, CDR2 SMNVEV (reference sequence). Deletions cut 6 bases from V and 3 bases from J, with 21 bases between. This CDR3 spans 17 amino acids.

This clonotype came up many times. The chain links TRBV6-5 to TRBJ1-1; D ambiguous. CDR3 length: 13 residues. V dropped 0 bases and J dropped 5 bases, with 7 bases sitting between them. Germline CDR1 and CDR2: MNHEY and SVGAGI. The DNA for the CDR3 is TGTGCCAGCAGTTACTCCAGCTTGACTGAAGCTTTCTTT. Translated, it gives CASSYSSLTEAFF.

This clonotype was detected only a few times. The rearrangement links TRBV5-1 to TRBJ1-1, with D possibly TRBD1 on 6 matching bases. Germline V gene data show CDR1 as SGHRS and CDR2 as YFSETQ. This CDR3 is built from 15 residues. Trimming stripped 4 bases from V and 3 bases from J, with 16 bases between. DNA of the CDR3: TGCGCCAGCAGCGCACTGACAGGCCTGGACACTGAAGCTTTCTTT. Encoded protein: CASSALTGLDTEAFF.